A single sample is the source of the 16 T cell receptor beta chains below, sequenced in a study of blood T cell repertoires in COVID-19 (dated by TCRdb to 2020 to 2022). Library creation used the immunoSEQ multiplex PCR assay. As stored in TCRdb, this immuneACCESS dataset retains in-frame rearrangements with V and J assigned. A fraction of the clones does not appear; measured against another copy, unresolved V genes explain less than half of the discrepancy, and the remainder lacks a known reason. The sample profile shows approximately 100,000 clones; around 90% of them were found once. The top ten constitute around a sixth of the sample. The sequencing sample was made of peripheral blood. All receptors derive from a man aged 45-65 years with acute or convalescent COVID-19.

The chain links TRBV21-1 to TRBJ2-7; TRBD1, the table's D call, was not compared with the DNA. TRBV21-1 is reported as a pseudogene. This CDR3 contains 13 residues. CDR3 loop: CAPSGTGAGEQYF. The CDR3 nucleotides are TGTGCCCCCAGCGGGACAGGGGCAGGGGAGCAGTACTTC.

A remark on this clone: Other nucleotide sequences from this sample produce the same CDR3. The rearrangement uses TRBV18 and TRBJ1-5; 9 bases agree with TRBD1. The CDR3 sequence is 15 residues long. Germline CDR1 and CDR2: KGHSH and LQKENI. V lost 1 base and J lost 4; bases outside the gene matches: 2. DNA of the CDR3: TGTGCCAGCTCACCACTGGGACAGGGAAATCAGCCCCAGCATTTT. This translates into CASSPLGQGNQPQHF.

The chain is built from TRBV7-7 and TRBJ2-2; D call uncertain. CDR3 size: 14 residues. Trimming shortened V by 5 bases and J by 5 bases, and 12 bases separated the two germline ends. CDR1 is SSHAT, CDR2 FNYEAQ, per germline (reference sequence). The CDR3 DNA reads as TGTGCCAGCAGCCCGTCGACTGCTACCGGGGAGCTGTTTTTT. This translates into CASSPSTATGELFF. The complete variable domain, with remaining parts taken from reference TRBV7-7 and TRBJ2-2, reads GAGVSQSPRYKVTKRGQDVTLRCDPISSHATLYWYQQALGQGPEFLTYFNYEAQPDKSGLPSDRFSAERPEGSISTLTIQRTEQRDSAMYRCASSPSTATGELFFGEGSRLTVL.

The rearrangement links TRBV19 to TRBJ2-2, with 9 positions matching TRBD2. Per the germline V gene, CDR1 is LNHDA and CDR2 is SQIVND (reference sequence). The CDR3 contains 17 residues. Germline trimming cut 3 bases from V and 7 bases from J; bases unmatched to any gene: 12. CDR3 sequence reads: CASSIRRAGGPGGELFF. The DNA of the CDR3 is TGTGCCAGTAGTATCCGGCGGGCGGGGGGGCCCGGCGGGGAGCTGTTTTTT. Based on the CDR3 plus reference TRBV19 and TRBJ2-2, the full variable domain is DGGITQSPKYLFRKEGQNVTLSCEQNLNHDAMYWYRQDPGQGLRLIYYSQIVNDFQKGDIAEGYSVSREKKESFPLTVTSAQKNPTAFYLCASSIRRAGGPGGELFFGEGSRLTVL.

CDR3 in amino acids: CASGPAGRSYEQYF. The CDR3 nucleotides read TGTGCCAGTGGGCCGGCAGGCCGATCCTACGAGCAGTACTTC. V is TRBV6-5 and J is TRBJ2-7; no clear D. Germline values: CDR1 MNHEY, CDR2 SVGAGI. The CDR3 length is 14 residues. Between the trimmed V and J ends, which lost 9 bases and 1 base, there was a span of 16 bases.

The chain carries TRBV2 and TRBJ1-5; 9 bases align to TRBD1. This CDR3 region has 14 residues. Per the germline V gene, CDR1 is SNHLY and CDR2 is FYNNEI. Trimming cost V 3 bases and J 8 bases; bases outside gene matches: 5. The DNA for the CDR3 is TGTGCCAGCAGTGAGGGGACAGGGTTCGAGCCCCAGCATTTT. It translates to CASSEGTGFEPQHF.

This rearrangement joins TRBV9 to TRBJ1-6; no clear D. Trimming removed 2 bases from V and 8 bases from J, with 14 bases in between. Germline CDR1 and CDR2: SGDLS and YYNGEE. CDR3 size: 15 residues. The DNA for the CDR3 is TGTGCCAGCAGCGTTCTCGAGAATGTCCATTCACCCCTCCACTTT. It translates to CASSVLENVHSPLHF.

The J gene is TRBJ1-5, the V gene TRBV7-8; 10 bases are a match to TRBD1. Germline CDR1 and CDR2: SGHVS and FQNEAQ. V lost 3 bases, J lost 4 bases, and 3 bases stayed unmatched. The CDR3 extends over 15 amino acids. CDR3 loop: CASSFGTGDNQPQHF. The CDR3 DNA reads TGTGCCAGCAGCTTTGGGACAGGGGATAATCAGCCCCAGCATTTT.

The V call is TRBV19, the J call TRBJ1-1; 7 bases match TRBD1. This CDR3 has 14 residues. Germline CDR1 reads LNHDA; CDR2 reads SQIVND (reference sequence). J gave up 5 bases and V 7 bases, and 10 bases lay outside the gene matches. Here the CDR3 reads CASTQDRVETEAFF. The CDR3 bases are TGTGCCAGTACTCAAGACAGGGTGGAGACTGAAGCTTTCTTT.

The V call is TRBV29-1, the J call TRBJ1-4, with TRBD1 as a possible D gene (6 bases). V lost 5 bases to trimming and J lost 7 bases, with 14 bases between them. The CDR3 covers 13 residues. CDR1 and CDR2 from the germline V gene are SQVTM and ANQGSEA. This CDR3 is CSVQGSGGEKLFF. The CDR3 DNA follows: TGCAGCGTTCAGGGGTCGGGAGGTGAAAAACTGTTTTTT.

The rearrangement joins TRBV7-9 to TRBJ1-1, with 10 bases matching TRBD1. With 5 bases clipped from V and 5 bases from J, the junction kept 8 bases outside the gene matches. The CDR3 has 15 amino acids. CDR1 and CDR2 from the germline V gene are SEHNR and FQNEAQ (reference sequence). Written as DNA, the CDR3 is TGTGCCAGCAGCCAACCGACAGGGGGCACGACTGAAGCTTTCTTT. This sequence encodes CASSQPTGGTTEAFF.

The rearrangement uses TRBV4-1 and TRBJ2-7, with D possibly being TRBD2 (5 bases). Germline V gene data show CDR1 as MGHRA and CDR2 as YSYEKL. With 0 bases removed from V and 6 bases from J, the gap between germline ends came to 12 bases. The CDR3 spans 14 residues. CDR3 DNA: TGCGCCAGCAGCCAAGATAGGGTGGGGAGCGAGCAGTACTTC. It encodes CASSQDRVGSEQYF.

The chain couples TRBV19 to TRBJ1-2; TRBD1 matches at 8 bases. This CDR3 spans 19 amino acids. Germline V CDR1 and CDR2: LNHDA, SQIVND (reference sequence). The trim removed 3 bases at V and 1 base at J, leaving 16 bases unmatched. This CDR3 is CASSIFTGQGGGGNYGYTF. DNA for the CDR3: TGTGCCAGTAGTATCTTCACCGGACAGGGCGGAGGGGGTAACTATGGCTACACCTTC.

The V and J genes are TRBV5-1 and TRBJ2-1, with 9 bases identical to TRBD2. The germline V gene has CDR1 SGHRS and CDR2 YFSETQ. The CDR3 has 15 amino acids. V trimming: 6 bases; J trimming: 0 bases; junction bases outside the gene matches: 4. The CDR3 region has the DNA TGCGCCAGCACCATTAGCGGGGGCTCCTACAATGAGCAGTTCTTC. Translating gives CASTISGGSYNEQFF.

The V and J genes are TRBV25-1 and TRBJ2-5; D unresolved. The CDR3 is 11 residues long. V lost 4 bases, J lost 3 bases, and 3 bases lay in between. Germline CDR1 and CDR2: MGHDK and SYGVNS. CDR3 nucleotides: TGTGCCAGCAGTGTAAAAGAGACCCAGTACTTC. This encodes CASSVKETQYF.

The genes are TRBV29-1 and TRBJ1-1, with D possibly matching TRBD1 (5 bases). CDR1 is SQVTM and CDR2 is ANQGSEA in the germline V gene. Trimming shortened V by 1 base and J by 4 bases, and 7 bases separated the two germline ends. The CDR3 is made up of 12 amino acids. The CDR3 region is CSVEAGGTEAFF. In nucleotides, the CDR3 is TGCAGCGTTGAAGCCGGGGGCACTGAAGCTTTCTTT.